Below are 18 T cell receptor beta chains sequenced from a single sample in a study of control samples from healthy donors and cancer patients. Here immunoSEQ multiplex PCR was the method, and the copy in TCRdb shows in-frame clones only, minus some. This sample has 400,000 to 500,000 clones, with over 75% found just once. The sample consisted of PBMCs. The receptors were gathered from a man aged 40-49 years with head and neck cancer.

The rearrangement joins TRBV28 to TRBJ1-5, with 7 bases aligning to TRBD1. The CDR3 loop spans 12 amino acids. Germline CDR1 and CDR2: MDHEN and SYDVKM. V gave up 5 bases and J gave up 5 bases; unmatched junction bases: 0. CDR3 residues: CASSDRDQPQHF. The CDR3 DNA sequence: TGTGCCAGCAGTGACAGGGATCAGCCCCAGCATTTT. The full variable domain, rest sourced from reference TRBV28 and TRBJ1-5, is DVKVTQSSRYLVKRTGEKVFLECVQDMDHENMFWYRQDPGLGLRLIYFSYDVKMKEKGDIPEGYSVSREKKERFSLILESASTNQTSMYLCASSDRDQPQHFGDGTRLSIL.

The rearrangement joins TRBV6-2 or TRBV6-3 to TRBJ1-2; the D is unclear. CDR1 and CDR2 (germline): MNHEY, SVGEGT. CDR3 length: 12 residues. Trimming cost V 2 bases and J 8 bases, with 9 bases left between them. As DNA, the CDR3 is TGTGCCAGCAGTTACGAGAGGGTCGGCTACACCTTC. This sequence encodes CASSYERVGYTF.

The chain has TRBV9 and TRBJ2-5, with 8 bases matching TRBD2. The CDR3 length is 13 residues. The V gene's germline CDR1 is SGDLS and CDR2 YYNGEE. After removal of 3 bases from V and 5 bases from J, the junction contained 3 bases not matched to a gene. Here the CDR3 reads CASSEAGAETQYF. CDR3 nucleotide sequence: TGTGCCAGCAGCGAAGCGGGAGCGGAGACCCAGTACTTC. Looking up the rest from reference TRBV9 and TRBJ2-5 gives the full variable domain: DSGVTQTPKHLITATGQRVTLRCSPRSGDLSVYWYQQSLDQGLQFLIQYYNGEERAKGNILERFSAQQFPDLHSELNLSSLELGDSALYFCASSEAGAETQYFGPGTRLLVL.

The chain uses TRBV10-1 and TRBJ2-3; 14 nucleotides agree with TRBD2. The CDR3 is made up of 16 amino acids. The ends lost 3 bases at V and 6 bases at J; junction bases unmatched: 5. Germline values: CDR1 WNHNN, CDR2 SYGVQD (reference sequence). The CDR3 sequence is CASSESTSGGEDTQYF. CDR3 bases: TGCGCCAGCAGTGAATCGACTAGCGGGGGGGAGGATACGCAGTATTTT.

Only one count was recorded for this clone. The genes are TRBV9 and TRBJ1-4, with D possibly TRBD1 on 5 matching bases. Trimming took off 4 bases at V and 7 bases at J, with 17 bases between the two ends. The CDR3 has 15 residues. Looked up from germline, CDR1 is SGDLS and CDR2 is YYNGEE. CDR3 DNA sequence: TGTGCCAGCAGCAACCGGGACCATGCGAGTGAAAAACTGTTTTTT. Residues: CASSNRDHASEKLFF.

The J gene is TRBJ1-2, the V gene TRBV3-1 (or the pseudogene TRBV3-2), with 7 bases aligning to TRBD1. The ends lost 1 base at V and 4 bases at J; junction bases unmatched: 3. Germline V gene lookup returns CDR1 LGHDT and CDR2 YNNKEL (reference sequence). The CDR3 has 14 amino acids. CDR3 protein: CASSQAGGGYGYTF. In nucleotides, the CDR3 is TGTGCCAGCAGCCAAGCAGGGGGTGGCTATGGCTACACCTTC.

The chain has TRBV11-2 and TRBJ2-7; D is unclear. The germline V and J ends were trimmed by 3 bases and 2 bases, with 14 bases remaining between them. Germline CDR1 SGHAT, CDR2 FQNNGV. The CDR3 extends over 15 amino acids. In DNA, the CDR3 is TGTGCCAGCAGCTTTAGTCTAGAAGATACCTACGAGCAGTACTTC. This sequence encodes CASSFSLEDTYEQYF.

This rearrangement joins TRBV3-1 (or the pseudogene TRBV3-2) to TRBJ2-2; D may be TRBD1 (7 bases). CDR3 length: 14 amino acids. V lost 7 bases, J lost 4 bases, and 13 bases lay in between. Germline V lookup: CDR1 LGHDT, CDR2 YNNKEL (reference sequence). The CDR3 DNA reads as TGTGCCAGCACGCGTCAGGGGGGCACCGGGGAGCTGTTTTTT. Protein sequence: CASTRQGGTGELFF.

This clone was recorded once. Other DNA sequences in the same sample also yield this CDR3. V and J are TRBV9 and TRBJ2-7; 7 nucleotides agree with TRBD1. The CDR3 extends over 15 amino acids. The ends lost 0 bases at V and 1 base at J; junction bases unmatched: 4. Per the germline V gene, CDR1 is SGDLS and CDR2 is YYNGEE. Here the CDR3 DNA reads TGTGCCAGCAGCGTAGGCCCAGGGGGATCCTACGAGCAGTACTTC. Protein product: CASSVGPGGSYEQYF.

Remarks on this clone: Other DNA sequences in the same sample also yield this CDR3. CDR3 nucleotides: TGTGCCAGCAGTTTAGACAGCAATCAGCCCCAGCATTTT. It codes for CASSLDSNQPQHF. The chain carries TRBV28 and TRBJ1-5; D not certain. V lost 2 bases to trimming and J lost 1 base, with 3 bases between them. Germline V gene lookup returns CDR1 MDHEN and CDR2 SYDVKM. The CDR3 is made up of 13 amino acids. Full variable domain (remainder filled in from reference TRBV28 and TRBJ1-5): DVKVTQSSRYLVKRTGEKVFLECVQDMDHENMFWYRQDPGLGLRLIYFSYDVKMKEKGDIPEGYSVSREKKERFSLILESASTNQTSMYLCASSLDSNQPQHFGDGTRLSIL.

This chain joins TRBV6-1 and TRBJ1-1; D ambiguous. Trimming shortened V by 7 bases and J by 4 bases, and 13 bases separated the two germline ends. There are 13 residues in the CDR3. Looked up from germline, CDR1 is MNHNS and CDR2 is SASEGT. CDR3 nucleotides: TGTGCCAGCACCCGTACTTCTAGCACTGAAGCTTTCTTT. It specifies CASTRTSSTEAFF.

V gene TRBV18 combines with J gene TRBJ2-7, with a tentative D call TRBD2 (7 bases). CDR3 size: 14 residues. The V gene lost 6 bases and the J gene lost 0 bases, with 12 bases spanning the gap. Per the germline V gene, CDR1 is KGHSH and CDR2 is LQKENI. The CDR3 DNA follows: TGTGCCAGCTCTTCCCGGGGGGCCTCCTACGAGCAGTACTTC. Translated, it gives CASSSRGASYEQYF. The full variable domain, in which reference TRBV18 and TRBJ2-7 provide the parts outside the CDR3, is NAGVMQNPRHLVRRRGQEARLRCSPMKGHSHVYWYRQLPEEGLKFMVYLQKENIIDESGMPKERFSAEFPKEGPSILRIQQVVRGDSAAYFCASSSRGASYEQYFGPGTRLTVT.

V gene TRBV10-3 combines with J gene TRBJ1-5; TRBD1 aligns across 11 bases. This CDR3 comprises 16 residues. Trimming at V came to 2 bases and at J to 6 bases, leaving 6 bases not matched to a gene. The V gene's germline CDR1 is ENHRY and CDR2 SYGVKD. For the CDR3, the DNA is TGTGCCATCAGTGAGAGAGGGACAGGGGGAGTTCAGCCCCAGCATTTT. The encoded protein is CAISERGTGGVQPQHF.

The chain is built from TRBV9 and TRBJ2-2, with 12 bases lining up with TRBD2. The trim removed 1 base at V and 5 bases at J, leaving 3 bases unmatched. CDR3 length: 16 residues. Per the germline V gene, CDR1 is SGDLS and CDR2 is YYNGEE. The CDR3 loop is CASSVLAGGGTGELFF. Written as DNA, the CDR3 is TGTGCCAGCAGCGTACTAGCGGGAGGGGGAACCGGGGAGCTGTTTTTT.

J is TRBJ1-1 and V is TRBV6-1; no clear D gene. V lost 3 bases and J lost 2, with 7 bases in between. Germline V gives CDR1 MNHNS, CDR2 SASEGT. The CDR3 has 13 amino acids. CDR3 sequence reads: CASSDTVNTEAFF. In DNA, the CDR3 is TGTGCCAGCAGTGATACAGTAAACACTGAAGCTTTCTTT.

The V call is TRBV28, the J call TRBJ2-7, with 10 bases fitting TRBD2. This CDR3 region has 18 residues. Germline V CDR1 and CDR2: MDHEN, SYDVKM. Trimming cost V 6 bases and J 9 bases; bases outside gene matches: 23. The CDR3 region has the DNA TGTGCCAGCAGCCCCTTGAGATCTAGCGGGAGACCCCTACGAGGGCAGTACTTC. This sequence encodes CASSPLRSSGRPLRGQYF.

The rearrangement links TRBV7-8 to TRBJ2-1; possible D gene TRBD1, 6 bases. The CDR3 is 21 amino acids. V was trimmed by 5 bases and J by 2 bases, leaving 31 bases between them. Germline CDR1 is SGHVS and CDR2 is FQNEAQ. Here the CDR3 reads CASSPRQGMWGSTWAYNEQFF. CDR3 in DNA: TGTGCCAGCAGCCCTCGGCAGGGGATGTGGGGTTCAACTTGGGCCTACAATGAGCAGTTCTTC. The whole variable domain, remainder taken from reference TRBV7-8 and TRBJ2-1, is GAGVSQSPRYKVAKRGQDVALRCDPISGHVSLFWYQQALGQGPEFLTYFQNEAQLDKSGLPSDRFFAERPEGSVSTLKIQRTQQEDSAVYLCASSPRQGMWGSTWAYNEQFFGPGTRLTVL.

This chain joins TRBV6-5 and TRBJ2-7; no definite D call. The germline CDR1 and CDR2 sequences are MNHEY and SVGAGI. V was pared by 6 bases and J by 7 bases, with 16 bases between. There are 13 residues in the CDR3. CDR3 sequence reads: CASSPTHYLEQYF. CDR3 DNA sequence: TGTGCCAGCAGCCCAACCCATTATTTAGAGCAGTACTTC.